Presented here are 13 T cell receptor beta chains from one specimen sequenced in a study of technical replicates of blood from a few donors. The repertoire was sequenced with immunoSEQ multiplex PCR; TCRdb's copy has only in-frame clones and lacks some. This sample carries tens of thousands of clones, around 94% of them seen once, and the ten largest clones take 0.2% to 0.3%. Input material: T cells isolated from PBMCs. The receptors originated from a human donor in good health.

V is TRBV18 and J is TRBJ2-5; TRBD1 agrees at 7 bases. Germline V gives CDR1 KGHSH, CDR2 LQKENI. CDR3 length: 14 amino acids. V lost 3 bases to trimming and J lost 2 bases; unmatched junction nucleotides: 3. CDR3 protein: CASSPGQIQETQYF. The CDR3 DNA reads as TGTGCCAGCTCACCGGGACAGATTCAAGAGACCCAGTACTTC.

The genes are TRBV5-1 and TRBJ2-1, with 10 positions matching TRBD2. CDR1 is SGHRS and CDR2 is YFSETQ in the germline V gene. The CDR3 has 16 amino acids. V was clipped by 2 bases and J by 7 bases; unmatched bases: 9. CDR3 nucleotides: TGCGCCAGCAGCTTTCCGCCTAGCGGGAGTTCTAATGAGCAGTTCTTC. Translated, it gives CASSFPPSGSSNEQFF.

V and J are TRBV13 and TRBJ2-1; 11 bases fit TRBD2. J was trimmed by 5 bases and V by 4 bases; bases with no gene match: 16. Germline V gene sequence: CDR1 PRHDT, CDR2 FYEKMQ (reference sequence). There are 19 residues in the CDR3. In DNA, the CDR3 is TGTGCCAGCAGCTCTCTGTATGATAGGGGACTAGCGGAAAACAATGAGCAGTTCTTC. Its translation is CASSSLYDRGLAENNEQFF.

The CDR3 coding sequence is TGTGCCAGCACTTACCGGGACAGGGGGGAGACCCAGTACTTC. It yields the protein CASTYRDRGETQYF. The chain combines TRBV7-8 with TRBJ2-5, with TRBD1 identical over 11 bases. The CDR3 has 14 residues. The V and J ends lost 7 bases and 5 bases, in that order; junction bases with no gene match: 6. The V gene's germline CDR1 is SGHVS and CDR2 FQNEAQ.

This CDR3 reads CASSRKGAVRPGVDEQFF. As DNA, the CDR3 is TGTGCCAGCAGCCGGAAGGGGGCTGTGAGGCCGGGGGTCGATGAGCAGTTCTTC. The chain is built from TRBV7-9 and TRBJ2-1; D may be TRBD1 (7 bases). V shed 5 bases and J shed 8 bases, with 28 bases lying between them. CDR1 SEHNR and CDR2 FQNEAQ come from the germline V gene (reference sequence). The CDR3 extends over 18 amino acids.

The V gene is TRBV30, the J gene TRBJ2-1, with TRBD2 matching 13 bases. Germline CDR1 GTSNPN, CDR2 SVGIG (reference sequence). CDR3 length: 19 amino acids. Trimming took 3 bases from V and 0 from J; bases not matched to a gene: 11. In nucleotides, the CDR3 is TGTGCCTGGAGCGAACTAGCGGGAGGGCCCTTGAGCTCCTACAATGAGCAGTTCTTC. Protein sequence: CAWSELAGGPLSSYNEQFF.

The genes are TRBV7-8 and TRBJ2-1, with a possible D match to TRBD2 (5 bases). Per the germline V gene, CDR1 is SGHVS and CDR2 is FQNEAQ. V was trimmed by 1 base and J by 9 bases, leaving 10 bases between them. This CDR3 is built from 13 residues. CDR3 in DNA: TGTGCCAGCAGCTTAGTGGAGGAGCCTGAGCAGTTCTTC. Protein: CASSLVEEPEQFF.

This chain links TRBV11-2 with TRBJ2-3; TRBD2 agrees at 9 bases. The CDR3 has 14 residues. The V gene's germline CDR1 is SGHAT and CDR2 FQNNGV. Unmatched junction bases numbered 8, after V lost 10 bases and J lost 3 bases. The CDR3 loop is CATDGGGGTDTQYF. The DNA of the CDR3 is TGTGCCACCGACGGCGGGGGGGGAACAGATACGCAGTATTTT.

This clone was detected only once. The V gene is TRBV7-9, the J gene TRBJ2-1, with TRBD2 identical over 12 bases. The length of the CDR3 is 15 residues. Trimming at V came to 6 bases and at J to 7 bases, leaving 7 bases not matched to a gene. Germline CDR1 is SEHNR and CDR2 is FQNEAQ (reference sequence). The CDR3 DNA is TGTGCCAGCAGTAGGGGGACTAGCGGGCTGAATGAGCAGTTCTTC. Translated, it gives CASSRGTSGLNEQFF.

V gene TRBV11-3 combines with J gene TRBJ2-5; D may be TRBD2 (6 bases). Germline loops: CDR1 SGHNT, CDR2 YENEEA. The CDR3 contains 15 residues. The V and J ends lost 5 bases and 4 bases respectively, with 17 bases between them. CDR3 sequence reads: CASSLGRGRRETQYF. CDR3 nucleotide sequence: TGTGCCAGCAGCCTGGGACGGGGGAGGCGAGAGACCCAGTACTTC.

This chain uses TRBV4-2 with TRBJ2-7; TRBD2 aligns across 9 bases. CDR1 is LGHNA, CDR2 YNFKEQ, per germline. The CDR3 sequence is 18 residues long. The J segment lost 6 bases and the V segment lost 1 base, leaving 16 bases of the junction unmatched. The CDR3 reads CASSQVSSGRAVWPEQYF. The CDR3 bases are TGTGCCAGCAGCCAAGTTAGTAGCGGGAGAGCCGTTTGGCCCGAGCAGTACTTC.

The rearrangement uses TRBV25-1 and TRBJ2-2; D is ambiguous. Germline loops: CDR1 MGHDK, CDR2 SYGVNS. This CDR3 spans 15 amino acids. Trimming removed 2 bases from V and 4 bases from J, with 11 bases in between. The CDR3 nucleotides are TGTGCCAGCAGTGAACACCAGAAAATCACCGGGGAGCTGTTTTTT. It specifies CASSEHQKITGELFF.

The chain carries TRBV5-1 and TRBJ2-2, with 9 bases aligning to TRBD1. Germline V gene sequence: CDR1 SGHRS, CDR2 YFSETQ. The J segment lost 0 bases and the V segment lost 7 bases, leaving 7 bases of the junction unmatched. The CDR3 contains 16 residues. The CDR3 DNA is TGCGCCAGCTCCGGACAGGGGTTGTCGAACACCGGGGAGCTGTTTTTT. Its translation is CASSGQGLSNTGELFF. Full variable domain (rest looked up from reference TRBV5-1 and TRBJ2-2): KAGVTQTPRYLIKTRGQQVTLSCSPISGHRSVSWYQQTPGQGLQFLFEYFSETQRNKGNFPGRFSGRQFSNSRSEMNVSTLELGDSALYLCASSGQGLSNTGELFFGEGSRLTVL.